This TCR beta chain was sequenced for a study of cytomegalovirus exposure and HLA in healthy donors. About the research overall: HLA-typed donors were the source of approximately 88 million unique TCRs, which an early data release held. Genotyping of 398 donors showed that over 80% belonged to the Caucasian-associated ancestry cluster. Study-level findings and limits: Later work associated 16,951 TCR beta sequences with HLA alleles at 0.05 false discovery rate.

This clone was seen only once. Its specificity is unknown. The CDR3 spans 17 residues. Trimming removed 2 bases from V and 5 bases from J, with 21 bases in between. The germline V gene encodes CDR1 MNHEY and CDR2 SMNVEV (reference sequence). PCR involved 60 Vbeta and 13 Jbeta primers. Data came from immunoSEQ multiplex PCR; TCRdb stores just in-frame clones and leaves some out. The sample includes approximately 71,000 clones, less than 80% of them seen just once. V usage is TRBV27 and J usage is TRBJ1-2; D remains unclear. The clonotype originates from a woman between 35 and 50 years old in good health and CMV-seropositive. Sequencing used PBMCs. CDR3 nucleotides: TGTGCCAGCAGTTTAGCCGGTTCCGAAAATCCTCGTTATGGCTACACCTTC. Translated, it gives CASSLAGSENPRYGYTF.